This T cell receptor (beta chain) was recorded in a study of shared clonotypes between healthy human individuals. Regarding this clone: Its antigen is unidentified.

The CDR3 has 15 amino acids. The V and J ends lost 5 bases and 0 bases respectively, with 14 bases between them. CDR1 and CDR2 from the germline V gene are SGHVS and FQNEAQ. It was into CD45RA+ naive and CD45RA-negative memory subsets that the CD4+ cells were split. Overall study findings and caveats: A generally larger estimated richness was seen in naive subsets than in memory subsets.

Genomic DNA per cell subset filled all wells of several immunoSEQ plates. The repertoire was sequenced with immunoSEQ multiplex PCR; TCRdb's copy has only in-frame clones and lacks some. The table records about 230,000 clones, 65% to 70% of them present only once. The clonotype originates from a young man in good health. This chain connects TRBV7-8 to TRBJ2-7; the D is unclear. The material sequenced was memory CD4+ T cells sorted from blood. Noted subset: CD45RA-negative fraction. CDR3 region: CASSAPGSSSYEQYF. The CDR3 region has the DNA TGTGCCAGCAGCGCACCCGGGTCGAGCTCCTACGAGCAGTACTTC.